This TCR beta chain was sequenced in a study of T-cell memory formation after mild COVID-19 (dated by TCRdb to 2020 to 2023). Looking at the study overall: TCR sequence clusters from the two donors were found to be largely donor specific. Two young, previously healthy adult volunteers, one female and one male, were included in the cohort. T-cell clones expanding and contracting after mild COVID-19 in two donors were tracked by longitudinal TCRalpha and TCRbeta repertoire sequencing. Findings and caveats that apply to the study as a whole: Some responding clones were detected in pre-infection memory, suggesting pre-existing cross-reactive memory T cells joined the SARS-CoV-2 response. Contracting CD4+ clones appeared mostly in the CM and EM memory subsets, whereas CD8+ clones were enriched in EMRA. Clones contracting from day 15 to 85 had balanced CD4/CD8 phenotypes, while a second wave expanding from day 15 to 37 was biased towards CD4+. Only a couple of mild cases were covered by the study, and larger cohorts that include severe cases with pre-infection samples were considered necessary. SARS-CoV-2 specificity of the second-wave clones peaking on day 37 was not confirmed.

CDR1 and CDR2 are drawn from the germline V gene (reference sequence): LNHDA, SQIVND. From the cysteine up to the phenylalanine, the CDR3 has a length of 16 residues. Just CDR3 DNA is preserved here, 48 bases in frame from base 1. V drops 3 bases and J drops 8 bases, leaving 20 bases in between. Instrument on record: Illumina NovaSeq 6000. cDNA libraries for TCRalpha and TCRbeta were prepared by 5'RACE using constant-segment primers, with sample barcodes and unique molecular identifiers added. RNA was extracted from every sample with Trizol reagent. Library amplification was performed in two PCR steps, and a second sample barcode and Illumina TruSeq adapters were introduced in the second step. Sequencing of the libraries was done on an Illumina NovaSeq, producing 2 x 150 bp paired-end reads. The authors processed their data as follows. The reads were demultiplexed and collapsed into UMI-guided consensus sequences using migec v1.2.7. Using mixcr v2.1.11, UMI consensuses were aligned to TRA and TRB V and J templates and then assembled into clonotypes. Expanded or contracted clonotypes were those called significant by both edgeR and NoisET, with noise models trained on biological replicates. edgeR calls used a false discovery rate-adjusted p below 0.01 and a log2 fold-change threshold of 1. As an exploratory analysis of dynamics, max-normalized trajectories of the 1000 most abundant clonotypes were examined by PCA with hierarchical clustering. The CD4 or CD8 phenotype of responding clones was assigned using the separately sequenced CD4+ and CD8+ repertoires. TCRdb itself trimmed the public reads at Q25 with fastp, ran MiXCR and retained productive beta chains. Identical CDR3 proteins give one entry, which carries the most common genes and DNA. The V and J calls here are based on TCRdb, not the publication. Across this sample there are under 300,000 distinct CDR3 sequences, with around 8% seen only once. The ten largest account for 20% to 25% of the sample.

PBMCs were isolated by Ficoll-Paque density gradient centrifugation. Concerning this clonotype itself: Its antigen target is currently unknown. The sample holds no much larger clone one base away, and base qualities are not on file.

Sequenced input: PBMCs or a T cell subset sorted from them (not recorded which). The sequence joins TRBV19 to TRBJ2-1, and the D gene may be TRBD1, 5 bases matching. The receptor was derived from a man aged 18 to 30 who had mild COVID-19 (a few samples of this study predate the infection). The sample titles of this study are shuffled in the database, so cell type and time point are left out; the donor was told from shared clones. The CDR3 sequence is CASSMVLRGFWHEQFF. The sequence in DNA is TGTGCCAGTAGTATGGTCCTTAGGGGATTTTGGCATGAGCAGTTCTTC.